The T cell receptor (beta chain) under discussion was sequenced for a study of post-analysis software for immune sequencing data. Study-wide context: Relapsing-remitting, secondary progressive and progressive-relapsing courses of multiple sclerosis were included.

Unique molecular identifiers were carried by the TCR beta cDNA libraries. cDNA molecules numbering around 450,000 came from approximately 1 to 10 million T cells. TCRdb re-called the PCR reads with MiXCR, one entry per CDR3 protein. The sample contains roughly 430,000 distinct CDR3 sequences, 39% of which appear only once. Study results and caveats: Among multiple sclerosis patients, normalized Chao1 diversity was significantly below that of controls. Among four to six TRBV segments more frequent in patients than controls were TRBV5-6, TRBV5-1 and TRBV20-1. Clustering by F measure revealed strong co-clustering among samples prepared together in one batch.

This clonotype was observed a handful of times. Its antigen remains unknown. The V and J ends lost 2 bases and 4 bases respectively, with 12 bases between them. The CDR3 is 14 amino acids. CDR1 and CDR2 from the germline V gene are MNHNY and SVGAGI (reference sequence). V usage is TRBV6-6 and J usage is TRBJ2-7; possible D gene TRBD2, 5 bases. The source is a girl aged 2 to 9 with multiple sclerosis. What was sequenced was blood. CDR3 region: CASSYGDGIYEQYF. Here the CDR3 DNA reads TGTGCCAGCAGTTACGGCGACGGGATTTACGAGCAGTACTTC.